The entry below describes one TCR beta chain. In the original analysis: Amplification of reference gene primers was used by the study to estimate nucleated cell counts. The data were produced by immunoSEQ multiplex PCR, yet TCRdb's version contains in-frame clones alone and is incomplete. The D gene and trimming were derived from the DNA, and the V and J assignments and clone size from that table. The repertoire consists of 65,000 to 95,000 clones, with over 65% occurring once and the leading ten covering approximately 5.8%. This sample stems from a study of blood T cell repertoires in COVID-19. Study in general: Both acute and convalescent COVID-19 samples were obtained from the United States, Italy and Spain. PBMCs, B-cell-depleted T cells, or T cells provided the cDNA or gDNA that made up the material.

Trimming took 4 bases from V and 8 from J, leaving 20 bases between them. The CDR3 extends over 16 amino acids. From germline, CDR1 is SGHTA and CDR2 FQGNSA. The TCR sequence derives from a man in his fifties or sixties with active or convalescent COVID-19. The chain has TRBV7-2 and TRBJ1-4; D perhaps matches TRBD1 (5 bases). Input material: peripheral blood. The chain's CDR3 is CASSSPAGGGGEKLFF. The CDR3, as DNA: TGTGCCAGCAGCTCCCCGGCGGGTGGGGGAGGGGAAAAACTGTTTTTT.